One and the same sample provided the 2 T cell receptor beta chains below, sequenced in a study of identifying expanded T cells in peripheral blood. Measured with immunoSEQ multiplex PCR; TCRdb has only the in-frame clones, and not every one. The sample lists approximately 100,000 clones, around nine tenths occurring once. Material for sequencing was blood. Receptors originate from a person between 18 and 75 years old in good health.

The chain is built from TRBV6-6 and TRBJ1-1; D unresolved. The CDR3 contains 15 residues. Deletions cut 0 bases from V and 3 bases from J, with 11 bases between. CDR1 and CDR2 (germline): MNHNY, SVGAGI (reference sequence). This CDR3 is CASSYSRITDTEAFF. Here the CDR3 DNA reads TGTGCCAGCAGTTACTCGCGGATCACAGACACTGAAGCTTTCTTT.

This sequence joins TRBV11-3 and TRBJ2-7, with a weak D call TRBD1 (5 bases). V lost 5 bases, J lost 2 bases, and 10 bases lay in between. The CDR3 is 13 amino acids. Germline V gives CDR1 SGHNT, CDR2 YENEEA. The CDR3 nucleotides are TGTGCCAGCAGCCCCCCGGACACCTACGAGCAGTACTTC. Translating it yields CASSPPDTYEQYF.